A selection of T cell receptor beta chains follows, all from one sample in a study of blood T cell repertoires in COVID-19. Sequenced by immunoSEQ multiplex PCR; TCRdb stores in-frame clones only, minus some. The repertoire holds about 99,000 clones, with less than 85% as singletons. Sequenced: peripheral blood. The receptor source for this set is a woman aged 80 or older with active or convalescent COVID-19. The CDR3 runs from the conserved cysteine through the conserved F or W.

TRBJ1-1	TRBV6-5	CASGLGQGRTEAFF
TRBJ2-3	TRBV28	CASSKGLAGWDTQYF
TRBJ1-1	TRBV18	CASSSDRGNTEAFF
TRBJ2-2	TRBV7-6	CASGDLAANTGELFF
TRBJ2-7	TRBV6-6	CASSRFPSGSPYEQYF
TRBJ1-2	TRBV5-1	CASSQDRAMSGYTF
TRBJ2-7	TRBV6-2/TRBV6-3	CASSYSPFRLAGYYEQYF
TRBJ2-6	TRBV28	CASSLGGTGANVLTF
TRBJ1-2	TRBV3-1/TRBV3-2	CASSLWTDYGYTF
TRBJ1-2	TRBV7-2	CASSLTDRYGYTF
TRBJ1-1	TRBV9	CASSVRAGDEAFF
TRBJ1-2	TRBV7-2	CASSPGGSYGYTF
TRBJ2-1	TRBV6-5	CASRGIAGGPMMQFF
TRBJ1-5	TRBV2	CASSTGISNQPQHF
TRBJ2-3	TRBV28	CASRRDSYTQYF
TRBJ2-1	TRBV20-1	CSASLLAGSNEQFF
TRBJ2-2	TRBV19	CASSPGLAGVTGELFF
TRBJ2-1	TRBV5-1	CASSLAASEYNEQFF
TRBJ2-3	TRBV6-1	CASSEDRSTDTQYF
TRBJ2-7	TRBV7-2	CASNSGTPPYEQYF
TRBJ2-7	TRBV19	CASSMTGVINEQYF
TRBJ1-2	TRBV10-3	CAISESPTRGYTF
TRBJ1-1	TRBV7-8	CASNKDTNTEAFF
TRBJ2-2	TRBV4-2	CASLTPLHRGAVF
TRBJ1-1	TRBV30	CAWSPPTGVGTEAFF
TRBJ2-5	TRBV6-6	CASSTGTSAETQYF
TRBJ2-5	TRBV6-5	CASSYELAGNQETQYF
TRBJ2-1	TRBV14	CASSQEGSGLESYNEQFF
TRBJ2-1	TRBV6-5	CATSLGAHRGEQFF
TRBJ2-3	TRBV9	CASSSYGRGTDTQYF
TRBJ1-5	TRBV2	CASSWDRSRQPQHF
TRBJ2-7	TRBV11-3	CASSLRSGYEQYF
TRBJ1-5	TRBV30	CAWSATGPNQPQHF
TRBJ2-1	TRBV6-1	CASSVRDRGRVNYNEQFF
TRBJ2-5	TRBV9	CASSVGLARTYQETQYF
TRBJ2-4	TRBV18	CASSPRGVAGSLLAKNIQYF
TRBJ1-2	TRBV5-8	CASSLGQGRGYTF
TRBJ2-1	TRBV25-1	CASTRTSGNNNEQFF
TRBJ2-7	TRBV19	CASTLGDEQYF
TRBJ2-6	TRBV11-3	CASSSYGANVLTF
TRBJ1-1	TRBV6-2/TRBV6-3	CASSSEGGYTEAFF
TRBJ2-2	TRBV6-2/TRBV6-3	CASSTGGTGELFF
TRBJ2-7	TRBV27	CASSSPVEQYF
TRBJ2-7	TRBV15	CATSRARQTYEQYF
TRBJ2-1	TRBV4-3	CASSQERLAGFPYNEQFF
TRBJ2-2	TRBV5-1	CASSLVGGANTGELFF
TRBJ1-1	TRBV18	CASSPLMNTEAFF
TRBJ2-3	TRBV6-4	CASSESRAGADTQYF
TRBJ1-1	TRBV2	CASRSGTGGRNTEAFF
TRBJ2-2	TRBV12-5	CASGLAGTEKTGELFF
TRBJ2-1	TRBV5-1	CASSLGDGGRYNEQFF